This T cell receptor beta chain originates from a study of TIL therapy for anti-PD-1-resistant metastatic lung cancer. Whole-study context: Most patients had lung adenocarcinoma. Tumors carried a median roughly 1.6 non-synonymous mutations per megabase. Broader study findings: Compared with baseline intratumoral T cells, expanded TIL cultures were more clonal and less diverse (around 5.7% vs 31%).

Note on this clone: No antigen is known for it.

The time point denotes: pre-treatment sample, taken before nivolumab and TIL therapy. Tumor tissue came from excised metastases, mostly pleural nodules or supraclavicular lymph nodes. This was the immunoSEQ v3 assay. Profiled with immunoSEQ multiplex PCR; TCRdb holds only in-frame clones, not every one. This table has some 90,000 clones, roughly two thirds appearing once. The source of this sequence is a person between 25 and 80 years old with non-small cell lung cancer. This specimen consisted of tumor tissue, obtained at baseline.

The CDR3 DNA reads TGTGCCAGCAGTGCGACAGGGGGCAGGACCGGGGAGCTGTTTTTT. As protein: CASSATGGRTGELFF. V is TRBV25-1 and J is TRBJ2-2; 10 bases match TRBD1. J lost 5 bases, V lost 4 bases, and 4 bases had no gene match. Looked up from germline, CDR1 is MGHDK and CDR2 is SYGVNS. The CDR3 loop spans 15 amino acids.